Presented here are 20 T cell receptor beta chains from one specimen sequenced in a study of cytomegalovirus exposure and HLA in healthy donors. 60 Vbeta and 13 Jbeta primers were used in PCR. Sequenced by immunoSEQ multiplex PCR; TCRdb stores in-frame clones only, minus some. The data contain around 160,000 clones, about 83% of them singletons. The sequencing input was PBMCs. The source is a man aged 40-49 years in good health and CMV-seropositive.

Points on this clone: The sample contains more than one DNA sequence encoding this CDR3. V gene TRBV28 combines with J gene TRBJ2-7, with D possibly being TRBD1 (6 bases). V gave up 2 bases and J gave up 2 bases, with 7 bases separating them. The germline V gene encodes CDR1 MDHEN and CDR2 SYDVKM. The CDR3 runs to 13 residues. CDR3 DNA sequence: TGTGCCAGCAGTTTACCAGGGGCCTACGAGCAGTACTTC. It encodes CASSLPGAYEQYF.

The V call is TRBV18, the J call TRBJ1-4; 9 bases align to TRBD1. Germline CDR1 is KGHSH and CDR2 is LQKENI. The V gene end was trimmed by 5 bases and the J gene end by 5 bases; junction bases not matched to a gene: 9. This CDR3 region has 16 residues. DNA of the CDR3: TGTGCCAGCTCAAGCAACCGGGACAGGGTAAATGAAAAACTGTTTTTT. Translated: CASSSNRDRVNEKLFF.

The chain carries TRBV4-1 and TRBJ1-6; a weak D match, TRBD1 (6 bases). Per the germline V gene, CDR1 is MGHRA and CDR2 is YSYEKL. V lost 2 bases and J lost 8, with 13 bases in between. The CDR3 runs to 15 residues. The CDR3 coding sequence is TGCGCCAGCAGCCAACCAACAGGGCGCGATTCACCCCTCCACTTT. This sequence encodes CASSQPTGRDSPLHF.

The chain combines TRBV10-1 with TRBJ1-5, with 10 bases lining up with TRBD1. V lost 3 bases to trimming and J lost 0 bases; unmatched junction nucleotides: 11. Germline V lookup: CDR1 WNHNN, CDR2 SYGVQD (reference sequence). The CDR3 is 19 residues long. Here the CDR3 reads CASSDVGDRGVYSNQPQHF. The DNA for the CDR3 is TGCGCCAGCAGTGATGTGGGGGACAGGGGAGTCTATAGCAATCAGCCCCAGCATTTT.

This chain joins TRBV5-1 and TRBJ2-5, with 8 bases fitting TRBD1. V shed 4 bases, J shed 5 bases, and the junction held 13 bases outside the gene matches. Germline-derived CDR1 and CDR2 are SGHRS and YFSETQ. The CDR3 length is 16 residues. This CDR3 is CASSVRTGRSGETQYF. CDR3 coding DNA: TGCGCCAGCAGCGTGAGGACAGGGCGGAGCGGGGAGACCCAGTACTTC.

V is TRBV18 and J is TRBJ2-7; D is uncertain. The CDR3 length is 14 residues. Germline-derived CDR1 and CDR2 are KGHSH and LQKENI. V lost 6 bases, J lost 0 bases, and 12 bases lay in between. The CDR3 region is CASSPDTYSYEQYF. The CDR3 bases are TGTGCCAGCTCGCCCGACACGTACTCCTACGAGCAGTACTTC.

This clone was seen only once. This rearrangement joins TRBV11-1 to TRBJ2-7; TRBD2 agrees at 9 bases. The CDR3 is made up of 14 amino acids. V lost 3 bases to trimming and J lost 6 bases; unmatched junction nucleotides: 6. Germline CDR1 is SGHAT and CDR2 is FQDESV (reference sequence). The CDR3 loop reads CASSFGREGSEQYF. CDR3 bases: TGTGCCAGCAGCTTTGGGCGGGAGGGAAGCGAGCAGTACTTC.

The chain links TRBV4-1 to TRBJ2-3; possible D gene TRBD2, 6 bases. V was clipped by 0 bases and J by 6 bases, with 10 bases between them. In germline, CDR1 is MGHRA, CDR2 YSYEKL. This CDR3 comprises 14 residues. In DNA, the CDR3 is TGCGCCAGCAGCCAAGAGGGTCGGGGGGATACGCAGTATTTT. As protein: CASSQEGRGDTQYF.

Comment on this clone: Other DNA variants within this sample encode the same CDR3. In DNA form, the CDR3 reads TGTGCCAGCAGCACTCCCACAGATACGCAGTATTTT. Protein product: CASSTPTDTQYF. This chain connects TRBV28 to TRBJ2-3; D not certain. V was clipped by 6 bases and J by 2 bases, with 6 bases between them. Germline V CDR1 and CDR2: MDHEN, SYDVKM. The CDR3 is made up of 12 amino acids. Full variable domain (missing parts from reference TRBV28 and TRBJ2-3): DVKVTQSSRYLVKRTGEKVFLECVQDMDHENMFWYRQDPGLGLRLIYFSYDVKMKEKGDIPEGYSVSREKKERFSLILESASTNQTSMYLCASSTPTDTQYFGPGTRLTVL.

The chain has TRBV28 and TRBJ1-2; possibly TRBD1 for D (6 bases). V was shortened by 6 bases and J by 0 bases, with 17 bases between the two germline ends. The CDR3 length is 16 residues. From germline, CDR1 is MDHEN and CDR2 SYDVKM. This CDR3 is CASSYLYRAANYGYTF. The CDR3 DNA follows: TGTGCCAGCAGCTACCTCTACAGGGCAGCTAACTATGGCTACACCTTC.

V gene TRBV5-1 combines with J gene TRBJ2-1, with TRBD2 identical over 10 bases. From germline, CDR1 is SGHRS and CDR2 YFSETQ. The CDR3 extends over 13 amino acids. Losses at the gene ends were 3 bases for V and 15 bases for J; bases not matched to a gene: 9. CDR3 DNA: TGCGCCAGCAGCTCAGCGGGAGGGTTTGGTGCGTTCTTC. Translated: CASSSAGGFGAFF.

This clone has a handful of counts. V gene TRBV6-1 combines with J gene TRBJ2-3; a possible D gene is TRBD2 (5 bases). Germline lookup yields CDR1 MNHNS and CDR2 SASEGT. This CDR3 is 15 amino acids long. V gave up 10 bases and J gave up 5 bases, with 22 bases separating them. CDR3 amino acids: CATLPLTSQRDTQYF. DNA of the CDR3: TGTGCCACCCTCCCCTTAACTAGTCAAAGAGATACGCAGTATTTT.

The chain has TRBV11-2 and TRBJ2-5; D is perhaps TRBD2 (6 bases). The CDR3 spans 17 residues. CDR1 is SGHAT and CDR2 is FQNNGV in the germline V gene. V was trimmed by 5 bases and J by 5 bases, leaving 24 bases between them. DNA of the CDR3: TGTGCCAGCAGCCGCCCTAAACGGGACTTCTCGGGGGAGACCCAGTACTTC. Translation gives CASSRPKRDFSGETQYF.

V is TRBV9 and J is TRBJ1-2; 8 bases fit TRBD1. The trim removed 3 bases at V and 3 bases at J, leaving 4 bases unmatched. The CDR3 has 14 amino acids. The germline gives CDR1 SGDLS, CDR2 YYNGEE. This CDR3 is CASSATGGYYGYTF. DNA of the CDR3: TGTGCCAGCAGCGCCACAGGGGGTTACTATGGCTACACCTTC.

The V gene is TRBV7-2, the J gene TRBJ1-1; D is perhaps TRBD1 (6 bases). Trimming removed 2 bases from V and 1 base from J, with 20 bases in between. The CDR3 covers 18 residues. Germline CDR1 and CDR2: SGHTA and FQGNSA. CDR3 DNA: TGTGCCAGCAGCTTAATCTGGGGGGGCCTTACTGCGAACACTGAAGCTTTCTTT. Residues: CASSLIWGGLTANTEAFF.

V and J are TRBV6-1 and TRBJ1-4, with TRBD1 matching 7 bases. This CDR3 has 14 residues. With 5 bases clipped from V and 7 bases from J, the junction kept 7 bases outside the gene matches. Germline CDR1 is MNHNS and CDR2 is SASEGT. The CDR3 DNA reads TGTGCCAGCAGTATACTACCAGGGGGTGAAAAACTGTTTTTT. Its translation: CASSILPGGEKLFF.

This clone appeared a single time. The chain employs TRBV5-4 and TRBJ2-7, with TRBD2 matching 7 bases. V lost 4 bases, J lost 2 bases, and 9 bases stayed unmatched. Germline CDR1 and CDR2: SGHNT and YYREEE (reference sequence). The CDR3 spans 15 residues. CDR3 sequence: CASSPNQRGAYEQYF. CDR3 nucleotides: TGTGCCAGCAGCCCGAACCAGCGGGGTGCCTACGAGCAGTACTTC.

This chain connects TRBV6-5 to TRBJ2-7, with D hard to call. Per germline, CDR1 MNHEY and CDR2 SVGAGI. Trimming shortened V by 0 bases and J by 2 bases, and 8 bases separated the two germline ends. The CDR3 runs to 14 residues. This chain's CDR3 is CASSYSRFPYEQYF. CDR3 nucleotide sequence: TGTGCCAGCAGTTACTCGAGGTTTCCCTACGAGCAGTACTTC.

The table lists this clone with a few counts. The J gene is TRBJ2-3, the V gene TRBV28, with a weak D call TRBD2 (5 bases). Trimming took 8 bases from V and 1 from J, leaving 16 bases between them. From germline, CDR1 is MDHEN and CDR2 SYDVKM. There are 15 residues in the CDR3. This CDR3 reads CASRGSLGGTDTQYF. The DNA for the CDR3 is TGTGCCAGCCGGGGTAGCCTAGGAGGCACAGATACGCAGTATTTT.

This clone was seen more than once but under ten times. The gene calls are TRBV2 and TRBJ1-2, with 7 bases matching TRBD1. The germline V gene has CDR1 SNHLY and CDR2 FYNNEI. The CDR3 loop spans 14 amino acids. Unmatched junction bases numbered 10, after V lost 8 bases and J lost 4 bases. The CDR3 here is CASGTDRMTYGYTF. The CDR3 DNA is TGTGCCAGCGGGACAGACCGAATGACCTATGGCTACACCTTC.